This is a list of T cell receptor beta chains from one sample in a study of OX40 agonist ivuxolimab in advanced cancers. The table came from immunoSEQ multiplex PCR; TCRdb's copy has only in-frame clones and leaves some out. The sample holds 100,000 to 150,000 clones, 85% to 95% seen once. The sequencing used CD4+ or CD8+ T cells sorted from blood, collected in a trial of the OX40 agonist ivuxolimab. The receptor set was obtained from an adult with an advanced solid tumor such as melanoma, head and neck, liver or kidney cancer. Each CDR3 is given with its conserved first and last residue. D genes are given only for firm matches. Size is stated for part of the rows, as once, few or many counts, or as a class when the clone is expanded.

length,D,J,V,size,CDR3,DNA
18,TRBD2,TRBJ2-3,TRBV2,-,CASLRAAGLAGEADTQYF,TGTGCCAGCCTCAGGGCGGCGGGACTAGCGGGGGAGGCAGATACGCAGTATTTT
18,-,TRBJ2-6,TRBV5-4,once,CASRSIGPSRPGANVLTF,TGTGCCAGCAGGTCAATTGGCCCCTCTCGGCCTGGGGCCAACGTCCTGACTTTC
15,-,TRBJ1-2,TRBV28,once,CASSPNRAGNYGYTF,TGTGCCAGCAGTCCAAACAGGGCAGGGAACTATGGCTACACCTTC
17,TRBD2,TRBJ2-3,TRBV11-3,-,CASSLVGGGPSTDTQYF,TGTGCCAGCAGCTTAGTCGGGGGAGGGCCTAGCACAGATACGCAGTATTTT
15,-,TRBJ2-7,TRBV6-5,-,CASSYKGPGLYEQYF,TGTGCCAGCAGTTATAAGGGCCCCGGGCTCTACGAGCAGTACTTC
16,TRBD1,TRBJ1-5,TRBV10-3,-,CAISESQGTGNQPQHF,TGTGCCATCAGTGAGTCACAAGGGACAGGCAATCAGCCCCAGCATTTT
14,TRBD1,TRBJ2-3,TRBV12-5,-,CASAAGGVADTQYF,TGTGCTAGTGCAGCAGGGGGAGTCGCAGATACGCAGTATTTT
15,-,TRBJ2-7,TRBV11-1,-,CASSFAPGVFYEQYF,TGTGCCAGCAGCTTCGCCCCTGGGGTATTCTACGAGCAGTACTTC
15,-,TRBJ1-2,TRBV19,-,CASRLLGQGNYGYTF,TGTGCCAGTAGACTACTCGGGCAGGGAAACTATGGCTACACCTTC
12,-,TRBJ2-5,TRBV27,-,CASKATSETQYF,TGTGCCAGCAAGGCCACATCTGAGACCCAGTACTTC
13,-,TRBJ1-1,TRBV5-1,-,CASSPTANTEAFF,TGCGCCAGCAGCCCGACGGCGAACACTGAAGCTTTCTTT
16,-,TRBJ2-1,TRBV11-3,-,CASSLVGTSSYNEQFF,TGTGCCAGCAGCTTAGTAGGGACGAGCTCCTACAATGAGCAGTTCTTC
15,TRBD1,TRBJ2-7,TRBV6-5,-,CASSYGPGGVYEQYF,TGTGCCAGCAGTTACGGGCCAGGGGGAGTCTACGAGCAGTACTTC
14,-,TRBJ1-2,TRBV5-1,-,CASSLDGSGYGYTF,TGCGCCAGCAGCTTGGACGGCTCGGGCTATGGCTACACCTTC
17,TRBD1,TRBJ2-6,TRBV27,-,CASSFRQGEAGANVLTF,TGTGCCAGCAGTTTTCGCCAGGGGGAAGCTGGGGCCAACGTCCTGACTTTC
14,-,TRBJ1-1,TRBV6-1,-,CASSERTVNTEAFF,TGTGCCAGCAGTGAAAGGACGGTGAACACTGAAGCTTTCTTT
17,TRBD2,TRBJ2-3,TRBV9,-,CASSVAGTSSFTDTQYF,TGTGCCAGCAGCGTAGCGGGGACTAGTTCCTTTACAGATACGCAGTATTTT
15,-,TRBJ1-1,TRBV9,-,CASSVGAGMNTEAFF,TGTGCCAGCAGCGTAGGGGCAGGAATGAACACTGAAGCTTTCTTT
14,TRBD2,TRBJ2-1,TRBV25-1,-,CASSLGRGYNEQFF,TGTGCCAGCAGTCTAGGGAGGGGTTACAATGAGCAGTTCTTC
16,TRBD2,TRBJ2-7,TRBV15,-,CATRRSGSTSDYEQYF,TGTGCCACCAGAAGGAGCGGGAGTACCTCCGACTACGAGCAGTACTTC
15,TRBD1,TRBJ2-2,TRBV6-5,-,CASSQTTGTAGELFF,TGTGCCAGCAGTCAAACCACAGGGACAGCCGGGGAGCTGTTTTTT
16,-,TRBJ2-7,TRBV11-2,-,CASSLGPGTGLLEQYF,TGTGCCAGCAGCTTAGGCCCCGGGACGGGCCTATTAGAGCAGTACTTC
17,-,TRBJ1-1,TRBV5-1,-,CASSLGVGGETNTEAFF,TGCGCCAGCAGCTTGGGTGTCGGCGGGGAAACGAACACTGAAGCTTTCTTT
13,-,TRBJ2-1,TRBV6-6,-,CASSYVEYNEQFF,TGTGCCAGCAGTTATGTAGAATACAATGAGCAGTTCTTC
13,-,TRBJ2-1,TRBV5-1,-,CASSADGYNEQFF,TGCGCCAGCAGTGCCGACGGTTACAATGAGCAGTTCTTC
14,-,TRBJ2-7,TRBV18,-,CASSPATLSKEQYF,TGTGCCAGCTCACCTGCGACCCTCAGCAAAGAGCAGTACTTC
15,-,TRBJ2-2,TRBV10-3,-,CAINSNRGMGGELFF,TGTGCCATCAACTCCAATAGGGGTATGGGCGGGGAGCTGTTTTTT
14,-,TRBJ2-7,TRBV7-8,-,CASSTWDGAYEQYF,TGTGCCAGCAGCACCTGGGACGGGGCATACGAGCAGTACTTC
15,-,TRBJ2-7,TRBV28,-,CASSRTGTPVKEQYF,TGTGCCAGCAGCCGCACCGGGACACCGGTTAAGGAGCAGTACTTC
15,-,TRBJ2-7,TRBV6-5,-,CASSYRDGQPYEQYF,TGTGCCAGCAGTTACCGAGACGGCCAACCCTACGAGCAGTACTTC
17,-,TRBJ2-1,TRBV5-1,-,CASSTDGARSSYNEQFF,TGCGCCAGCAGCACGGACGGGGCCCGGAGCTCCTACAATGAGCAGTTCTTC
16,-,TRBJ2-3,TRBV28,once,CASSLVSTTSTDTQYF,TGTGCCAGCAGTTTAGTCTCCACCACTAGCACAGATACGCAGTATTTT
13,-,TRBJ1-4,TRBV29-1,-,CSVERRPGEKLFF,TGCAGCGTTGAACGTCGGCCGGGTGAAAAACTGTTTTTT
12,-,TRBJ1-6,TRBV6-6,-,CASSYLMSPLHF,TGTGCCAGCAGTTACCTCATGTCACCCCTCCACTTT
16,-,TRBJ1-1,TRBV4-3,few,CASSHPPSGGNTEAFF,TGCGCCAGCAGCCACCCGCCGTCCGGGGGAAACACTGAAGCTTTCTTT
15,-,TRBJ1-2,TRBV19,-,CASSIEGRSPYGYTF,TGTGCCAGTAGTATAGAAGGGAGGAGTCCCTATGGCTACACCTTC
16,TRBD1,TRBJ2-7,TRBV4-1,once,CASSLRSTGGGYEQYF,TGCGCCAGCAGCCTCCGATCGACAGGGGGCGGCTACGAGCAGTACTTC
14,-,TRBJ1-2,TRBV9,-,CASSVGEGRYGYTF,TGTGCCAGCAGCGTAGGGGAGGGGAGGTATGGCTACACCTTC
13,-,TRBJ2-5,TRBV5-4,-,CASRTDGQETQYF,TGTGCCAGCAGGACTGACGGGCAAGAGACCCAGTACTTC
13,-,TRBJ1-1,TRBV28,-,CASSVGRPTEAFF,TGTGCCAGCAGTGTCGGACGGCCAACTGAAGCTTTCTTT
14,-,TRBJ2-1,TRBV19,-,CASNGPLPGNEQFF,TGTGCCAGTAATGGGCCCTTACCGGGCAATGAGCAGTTCTTC
16,TRBD1,TRBJ2-3,TRBV11-2,-,CASSERQGEVADTQYF,TGTGCCAGCAGCGAGCGACAGGGGGAGGTGGCAGATACGCAGTATTTT
13,TRBD1,TRBJ1-6,TRBV7-9,-,CASSPGQGIPLHF,TGTGCCAGCAGCCCGGGACAGGGAATTCCCCTCCACTTT
14,-,TRBJ2-1,TRBV19,-,CASKKQVSYNEQFF,TGTGCCAGTAAAAAGCAAGTCTCCTACAATGAGCAGTTCTTC
15,-,TRBJ2-2,TRBV18,-,CASSPNRGQTGELFF,TGTGCCAGCTCACCTAACAGAGGCCAAACCGGGGAGCTGTTTTTT
14,TRBD1,TRBJ2-7,TRBV28,-,CASTSGTGPYEQYF,TGTGCCAGCACCTCCGGGACAGGGCCCTACGAGCAGTACTTC